Below are 16 T cell receptor beta chains sequenced from a single sample in a study of T cells in Graves' hyperthyroidism and ophthalmopathy. Amplified regions were TCR beta CDR3 sequences from RNA transcripts. HTBI primers were the set used in a first-round RT-PCR of the TCR CDR3. TCRdb reprocessed the multiplex PCR reads with MiXCR, giving one entry per CDR3 protein. Seen here are around 660,000 distinct CDR3 sequences, about 45% observed once, and the top ten hold about 7%. Material: peripheral blood or thyroid tissue (not recorded which). These receptors were taken from an adult man with Graves' disease, either hyperthyroidism or ophthalmopathy (not recorded which).

This clonotype was seen once. A read error is possible here, since a much larger clone lies one base away. The chain employs TRBV10-3 and TRBJ2-5, with a tentative D call TRBD1 (8 bases). The CDR3 covers 14 residues. In germline, CDR1 is ENHRY, CDR2 SYGVKD. Here the CDR3 reads CATSGTGGGEAQYF. CDR3 DNA sequence: TGTGCCACCAGTGGTACAGGGGGGGGAGAGGCCCAGTACTTC.

The genes are TRBV7-8 and TRBJ1-1; a possible D gene is TRBD1 (6 bases). The CDR3 contains 17 residues. Germline V gives CDR1 SGHVS, CDR2 FQNEAQ. Trimming cost V 4 bases and J 1 base, with 19 bases left between them. CDR3 nucleotide sequence: TGTGCCAGCAGCTATAGGACAGTTGGCCGGGAGAACACTGAAGCTTTCTTT. Translated: CASSYRTVGRENTEAFF.

This clonotype was observed many times. This rearrangement joins TRBV10-3 to TRBJ1-1; 7 bases line up with TRBD1. CDR3 length equals 13 residues. The junction had 6 bases not matched to a gene; V was cut back by 10 bases and J by 1 base. Per germline, CDR1 ENHRY and CDR2 SYGVKD. Here the CDR3 DNA reads TGTGCCACGACGGGACAGCAGAACACTGAAGCTTTCTTT. It yields the protein CATTGQQNTEAFF.

V gene TRBV6-1 combines with J gene TRBJ1-4; TRBD1 is a possible D gene (5 bases). Per the germline V gene, CDR1 is MNHNS and CDR2 is SASEGT. This CDR3 has 14 amino acids. Trimming pared 6 bases from V and 12 bases from J, leaving 20 bases between. CDR3 nucleotides: TGTGCCAGCAGGTGGGGACGGGGATCTGACGAACTGTTTTTT. Translating gives CASRWGRGSDELFF.

The J gene is TRBJ1-5, the V gene TRBV4-1, with a tentative D call TRBD1 (5 bases). The length of the CDR3 is 14 residues. V was pared by 1 base and J by 6 bases, with 10 bases between. Germline CDR1 is MGHRA and CDR2 is YSYEKL. The DNA for the CDR3 is TGCGCCAGCAGCCAAGGCGGGGGTGGTCAGCCCCAGCATTTT. Translated: CASSQGGGGQPQHF.

This clonotype was detected a few times. The chain is built from TRBV2 and TRBJ1-5; a weak D match, TRBD1 (6 bases). V lost 7 bases to trimming and J lost 7 bases, with 14 bases between them. CDR1 and CDR2 (germline): SNHLY, FYNNEI. The CDR3 runs to 13 residues. CDR3 nucleotide sequence: TGTGCCAGCATGAAGGGGGGATTGCAGCCCCAGCATTTT. Translation: CASMKGGLQPQHF.

Points on this clonotype: One end of the junction does not line up with germline, which may come from a read error. J is TRBJ2-7 and V is TRBV7-2; D remains ambiguous. CDR1 and CDR2 (germline): SGHTA, FQGNSA. The CDR3 extends over 13 amino acids. CDR3 nucleotides: TGTGCCAGCAGCCAAGATCGGATCCACGAGCAGCACTTC. Amino acid sequence: CASSQDRIHEQHF.

A note on this clonotype: Just one base apart from a much larger clone, this may be a read error. Here the CDR3 reads CAGRGTGHNPPLHF. CDR3 nucleotides: TGTGCCGGCAGGGGGACAGGCCATAATCCACCCCTCCACTTT. The chain uses TRBV19 and TRBJ1-6; the match to TRBD1 covers 8 bases. From germline, CDR1 is LNHDA and CDR2 SQIVND (reference sequence). CDR3 length: 14 residues.

On this clonotype: A read error is possible here, since a much larger clone lies one base away. V is TRBV2 and J is TRBJ1-4, with 9 bases fitting TRBD1. V shed 10 bases and J 6 bases; nucleotides not matched to a gene: 12. The CDR3 has 15 amino acids. Germline lookup yields CDR1 SNHLY and CDR2 FYNNEI. The CDR3: CAISHTGGRDEKLFF. In DNA, the CDR3 is TGTGCCATCAGCCACACAGGGGGCAGGGATGAAAAACTGTTTTTT.

The chain has TRBV14 and TRBJ1-2; 8 positions match TRBD1. There are 13 residues in the CDR3. V lost 4 bases, J lost 7 bases, and 5 bases stayed unmatched. Germline CDR1 SGHDN, CDR2 FVKESK. Written as DNA, the CDR3 is TGTGCCAGCAGCCCAGGGGGCGCGGGTGGCTACACCTTC. Translation: CASSPGGAGGYTF. Supplemented by reference TRBV14 and TRBJ1-2, the full variable domain reads EAGVTQFPSHSVIEKGQTVTLRCDPISGHDNLYWYRRVMGKEIKFLLHFVKESKQDESGMPNNRFLAERTGGTYSTLKVQPAELEDSGVYFCASSPGGAGGYTFGSGTRLTVV.

The J gene is TRBJ1-2, the V gene TRBV29-1, with 10 bases that match TRBD1. This CDR3 is built from 16 residues. The V segment lost 1 base and the J segment 3 bases; nucleotides outside the gene matches: 8. CDR1 is SQVTM, CDR2 ANQGSEA, per germline. DNA for the CDR3: TGCAGCGTTGAAGTAGGTCTAGGGACAGGGGACTATGGCTACACCTTC. It encodes CSVEVGLGTGDYGYTF.

V and J are TRBV2 and TRBJ2-5; 8 bases map to TRBD2. The CDR3 is 14 amino acids. The germline V gene encodes CDR1 SNHLY and CDR2 FYNNEI. In DNA form, the CDR3 reads TGTGCTAGAGTAGCAGCGGGGGTGGAAGAGACCCAGTACTTC. Protein: CARVAAGVEETQYF.

The chain joins TRBV24-1 to TRBJ1-2; D uncertain. This CDR3 comprises 13 residues. The germline V gene has CDR1 KGHDR and CDR2 SFDVKD. V dropped 7 bases and J dropped 1 base, with 9 bases sitting between them. The CDR3 nucleotides read TGTGCCACCAGCTTGTCAGATAACTATGGCTACACCTTC. Amino acids: CATSLSDNYGYTF.

This clonotype has just one count. The chain uses TRBV7-6 and TRBJ1-5; D is ambiguous. Between the trimmed V and J ends, which lost 4 bases and 0 bases, there was a span of 16 bases. Germline V gives CDR1 SGHVS, CDR2 FNYEAQ. The CDR3 length is 17 residues. The chain's CDR3 is CASSYNPSIDSNQPQHF. The CDR3 DNA reads as TGTGCCAGCAGCTACAACCCCTCGATAGATAGCAATCAGCCCCAGCATTTT.

This chain links TRBV20-1 with TRBJ1-6; TRBD1 matches 11 bases. J lost 10 bases, V lost 5 bases, and 7 bases had no gene match. The CDR3 runs 14 residues. From germline, CDR1 is DFQATT and CDR2 SNEGSKA (reference sequence). CDR3 sequence (DNA): TGCAGTGCTGGGCGGACAGGGGGCAGGTCACCCCTCCACTTT. The encoded protein is CSAGRTGGRSPLHF.

The chain is built from TRBV2 and TRBJ2-6, with TRBD1 matching over 7 bases. Germline V CDR1 and CDR2: SNHLY, FYNNEI. Trimming took 4 bases from V and 0 from J; bases not matched to a gene: 12. The CDR3 length is 19 residues. The DNA of the CDR3 is TGTGCCAGCAGTGGCCGCGTGAGGGGGCAGGACTCTGGGGCCAACGTCCTGACTTTC. It yields the protein CASSGRVRGQDSGANVLTF.